The 6 T cell receptor beta chains listed next were all sequenced from one sample in a study of human T cells and chemical hapten exposure. In TCRdb, the RACE reads were re-called with MiXCR into one record per CDR3 protein. The data contain about 73,000 distinct CDR3 sequences, 8.5% to 9% of them singletons. The time point: patch test 2, 6 weeks after DPC sensitization. Treatment described: therapeutic diphenylcyclopropenone sensitization with weekly scalp DPC. Sample: whole blood, taken in connection with sensitization to the hapten diphenylcyclopropenone (DPC). These receptors all stem from a woman between 45 and 65 years old with alopecia areata. Some clones in this sample may be carry-over from other donors' samples.

The chain has TRBV6-2 or TRBV6-3 and TRBJ1-5; 11 bases fit TRBD1. Losses at the gene ends were 8 bases for V and 2 bases for J; bases not matched to a gene: 11. Germline assignment: CDR1 MNHEY and CDR2 SVGEGT. The CDR3 extends over 17 amino acids. DNA of the CDR3: TGTGCCAGCGGACTTGTTTGGACAGGGGGCGGCAATCAGCCCCAGCATTTT. Translating gives CASGLVWTGGGNQPQHF.

This clonotype was found many times. The chain uses TRBV12-3 or TRBV12-4 and TRBJ1-2; the D is unclear. This CDR3 has 12 residues. The V gene lost 6 bases and the J gene lost 5 bases, with 10 bases spanning the gap. For the CDR3, the DNA is TGTGCCAGCAGCCGGGCCTCATATGGCTACACCTTC. Translated: CASSRASYGYTF.

The chain uses TRBV6-5 and TRBJ2-5; 7 bases are a match to TRBD1. Trimming removed 5 bases from V and 7 bases from J; junction bases left unmatched: 7. The germline V gene encodes CDR1 MNHEY and CDR2 SVGAGI. There are 13 residues in the CDR3. CDR3 protein: CASSRDSLGTQYF. The CDR3 bases are TGTGCCAGCAGTCGGGACAGTTTAGGGACCCAGTACTTC.

The J gene is TRBJ2-7, the V gene TRBV18; TRBD1 might be the D (6 bases). Germline V gene data show CDR1 as KGHSH and CDR2 as LQKENI. V was cut by 2 bases and J by 2 bases, with 10 bases left in between. The CDR3 spans 14 residues. This chain's CDR3 is CASSPGQLTYEQYF. Here the CDR3 DNA reads TGTGCCAGCTCACCAGGACAGTTAACCTACGAGCAGTACTTC.

This clonotype appeared a few times. V usage is TRBV9 and J usage is TRBJ2-7; the match to TRBD2 covers 9 bases. CDR3 length equals 14 residues. Unmatched junction bases numbered 3, after V lost 0 bases and J lost 5 bases. CDR1 is SGDLS, CDR2 YYNGEE, per germline. DNA for the CDR3: TGTGCCAGCAGCGTAGGACTAGCGGAGAACGAGCAGTACTTC. Its translation: CASSVGLAENEQYF.

This clonotype came up many times. V and J are TRBV27 and TRBJ2-7; D may correspond to TRBD1 or TRBD2 (5 bases each). CDR3 length: 15 amino acids. Trimming took 7 bases from V and 1 from J, leaving 17 bases between them. Germline-derived CDR1 and CDR2 are MNHEY and SMNVEV (reference sequence). The CDR3 bases are TGTGCCAGCAAAGCCCGGGACGCTCAATCCTACGAGCAGTACTTC. Its translation: CASKARDAQSYEQYF.